A single sample is the source of the 22 T cell receptor beta chains below, sequenced in a study of blood T cell repertoires in COVID-19. TCRdb's copy holds only in-frame clones and misses some; the assay was immunoSEQ multiplex PCR. This repertoire shows approximately 82,000 clones, over 70% found once; its top ten account for over 15%. The source material was peripheral blood. All receptors come from a woman in her sixties or seventies with acute or convalescent COVID-19.

The rearrangement uses TRBV5-5 and TRBJ1-1; D is possibly TRBD1 (5 bases). V was clipped by 0 bases and J by 1 base, with 13 bases between them. Per germline, CDR1 SGHKS and CDR2 YYEKEE (reference sequence). The CDR3 has 16 residues. The CDR3 is CASSLGPNRRNTEAFF. CDR3 DNA: TGTGCCAGCAGCTTGGGACCGAACAGGAGGAACACTGAAGCTTTCTTT.

This chain joins TRBV20-1 and TRBJ2-7; TRBD1 might be the D (5 bases). CDR3 size: 11 residues. Germline assignment: CDR1 DFQATT and CDR2 SNEGSKA (reference sequence). The V end lost 3 bases, the J end lost 4 bases, and 7 bases lay between the germline ends. The CDR3 is CSARGRYEQYF. As DNA, the CDR3 is TGCAGTGCTAGGGGGCGATACGAGCAGTACTTC.

The chain recombines TRBV27 with TRBJ1-2; 9 bases are shared with TRBD1. The length of the CDR3 is 14 residues. From germline, CDR1 is MNHEY and CDR2 SMNVEV (reference sequence). Trimming removed 5 bases from V and 2 bases from J; junction bases left unmatched: 3. Written as DNA, the CDR3 is TGTGCCAGCAGTCCGGACAGGGGCAACTATGGCTACACCTTC. Translating gives CASSPDRGNYGYTF.

The genes are TRBV3-1 (or the pseudogene TRBV3-2) and TRBJ2-7; 14 bases match TRBD2. The length of the CDR3 is 15 residues. V shed 4 bases, J shed 5 bases, and the junction held 4 bases outside the gene matches. CDR1 is LGHDT, CDR2 YNNKEL, per germline (reference sequence). The CDR3 region has the DNA TGTGCCAGCAGCCCCGGACTAGCGGGAGGCCACGAGCAGTACTTC. Translated: CASSPGLAGGHEQYF.

The chain combines TRBV4-2 with TRBJ1-2, with TRBD1 matching 8 bases. This CDR3 is built from 22 residues. The ends lost 4 bases at V and 3 bases at J; junction bases unmatched: 28. CDR1 is LGHNA and CDR2 is YNFKEQ in the germline V gene. The CDR3, as DNA: TGTGCCAGCAGCCGAAGAGGTATGCGTAAATGGCAGGGGGCAGTGGTGGACTATGGCTACACCTTC. Its protein is CASSRRGMRKWQGAVVDYGYTF.

This clone turned up a few times. This chain joins TRBV5-4 and TRBJ1-4, with 12 bases matching TRBD1. The trim removed 3 bases at V and 8 bases at J, leaving 8 bases unmatched. The germline CDR1 and CDR2 sequences are SGHNT and YYREEE (reference sequence). The CDR3 length is 16 residues. The CDR3 here is CASSSPGQGAREKLFF. The CDR3 DNA sequence: TGTGCCAGCAGCTCCCCGGGACAGGGGGCGAGGGAAAAACTGTTTTTT.

This rearrangement joins TRBV11-2 to TRBJ2-5; D is unresolved. The CDR3 length is 13 residues. Trimming removed 0 bases at V and 7 bases at J, with 9 bases between. CDR1 SGHAT and CDR2 FQNNGV come from the germline V gene. The DNA for the CDR3 is TGTGCCAGCAGCTTAGATGGATCGGGGACCCAGTACTTC. Its protein is CASSLDGSGTQYF.

Written as DNA, the CDR3 is TGTGCCAGCAGCCCGGGACAGAACTCCTACAATGAGCAGTTCTTC. Translation gives CASSPGQNSYNEQFF. This chain uses TRBV5-8 with TRBJ2-1; 7 nucleotides align to TRBD1. With V trimmed by 4 bases and J by 0 bases, 4 bases remained unmatched. The germline V gene has CDR1 SGHTS and CDR2 YDEGEE. The CDR3 covers 15 residues.

This clone was detected once. The chain is built from TRBV27 and TRBJ2-1; TRBD2 matches 11 bases. The germline V gene has CDR1 MNHEY and CDR2 SMNVEV (reference sequence). CDR3 length: 20 amino acids. The V and J ends lost 2 bases and 0 bases, in that order; junction bases with no gene match: 12. The CDR3 DNA is TGTGCCAGCAGTTTACGAGGGACTAGCGGAGCTTTGAGCTCCTACAATGAGCAGTTCTTC. Translation: CASSLRGTSGALSSYNEQFF.

This clone has just one count. The gene calls are TRBV19 and TRBJ1-2; 7 bases are shared with TRBD1. This CDR3 has 15 residues. Germline CDR1 and CDR2: LNHDA and SQIVND (reference sequence). V trimming: 3 bases; J trimming: 6 bases; junction bases outside the gene matches: 10. The CDR3: CASSILDREADGYTF. The CDR3 bases are TGTGCCAGTAGTATCTTAGACAGGGAGGCGGATGGCTACACCTTC.

The chain employs TRBV18 and TRBJ2-3; D unclear. The V end lost 6 bases, the J end lost 6 bases, and 7 bases lay between the germline ends. The germline CDR1 and CDR2 sequences are KGHSH and LQKENI. This CDR3 spans 11 amino acids. CDR3 sequence (DNA): TGTGCCAGCTCGCCCCAGGATACGCAGTATTTT. Translated: CASSPQDTQYF. The full variable domain, its missing parts supplied by reference TRBV18 and TRBJ2-3, is NAGVMQNPRHLVRRRGQEARLRCSPMKGHSHVYWYRQLPEEGLKFMVYLQKENIIDESGMPKERFSAEFPKEGPSILRIQQVVRGDSAAYFCASSPQDTQYFGPGTRLTVL.

The V call is TRBV5-5, the J call TRBJ2-7, with 7 bases lining up with TRBD1. Losses at the gene ends were 6 bases for V and 3 bases for J; bases not matched to a gene: 9. In germline, CDR1 is SGHKS, CDR2 YYEKEE (reference sequence). The CDR3 runs to 14 residues. The CDR3 is CASTIQGVYYEQYF. The DNA of the CDR3 is TGTGCCAGCACAATCCAGGGGGTGTACTACGAGCAGTACTTC. Variable domain in full (rest from reference TRBV5-5 and TRBJ2-7): DAGVTQSPTHLIKTRGQQVTLRCSPISGHKSVSWYQQVLGQGPQFIFQYYEKEERGRGNFPDRFSARQFPNYSSELNVNALLLGDSALYLCASTIQGVYYEQYFGPGTRLTVT.

The gene calls are TRBV5-1 and TRBJ1-4; D ambiguous. Trimming cost V 0 bases and J 5 bases, with 8 bases left between them. Germline V gene lookup returns CDR1 SGHRS and CDR2 YFSETQ. The length of the CDR3 is 14 residues. The CDR3 loop is CASSLGAENEKLFF. The CDR3 DNA is TGCGCCAGCAGCTTGGGTGCGGAAAATGAAAAACTGTTTTTT.

This clone was recorded once. V is TRBV30 and J is TRBJ2-3; 7 bases line up with TRBD2. The V gene's germline CDR1 is GTSNPN and CDR2 SVGIG (reference sequence). The CDR3 totals 11 residues. Trimming cost V 4 bases and J 6 bases; bases outside gene matches: 1. The CDR3 nucleotides are TGTGCCTGGATCGGGAGGGATACGCAGTATTTT. Amino acid sequence: CAWIGRDTQYF.

The gene calls are TRBV6-5 and TRBJ2-2, with D unclear. Looked up from germline, CDR1 is MNHEY and CDR2 is SVGAGI. The CDR3 is 15 amino acids. With 4 bases removed from V and 1 base from J, the gap between germline ends came to 10 bases. CDR3 sequence reads: CASSSFRRNTGELFF. Written as DNA, the CDR3 is TGTGCCAGCAGTTCCTTTAGAAGGAACACCGGGGAGCTGTTTTTT.

The chain carries TRBV12-3 or TRBV12-4 and TRBJ1-1; 8 bases line up with TRBD1. J lost 7 bases, V lost 7 bases, and 8 bases had no gene match. This CDR3 region has 13 residues. The CDR3: CASTPGTGYEAFF. The CDR3 DNA sequence: TGTGCCAGCACCCCCGGGACAGGATATGAAGCTTTCTTT.

The chain is built from TRBV7-2 and TRBJ2-2; 8 bases agree with TRBD2. The CDR3 length is 16 residues. Germline CDR1 SGHTA, CDR2 FQGNSA. The junction had 12 bases not matched to a gene; V was cut back by 6 bases and J by 6 bases. The CDR3 DNA sequence: TGTGCCAGCAGGCCCGGGGGGGGCCGGTATGCCGGGGAGCTGTTTTTT. It encodes CASRPGGGRYAGELFF.

This clone was recorded once. The genes are TRBV5-1 and TRBJ1-1; a possible D gene is TRBD1 (6 bases). This CDR3 spans 13 amino acids. The V gene lost 6 bases and the J gene lost 2 bases, with 11 bases spanning the gap. The germline V gene encodes CDR1 SGHRS and CDR2 YFSETQ. The DNA of the CDR3 is TGCGCCAGCAAGCAGGGGACCAACACTGAAGCTTTCTTT. Residues: CASKQGTNTEAFF.

The chain carries TRBV19 and TRBJ2-1; TRBD1 aligns across 7 bases. This CDR3 comprises 12 residues. V gave up 11 bases and J gave up 7 bases; unmatched junction bases: 8. The V gene's germline CDR1 is LNHDA and CDR2 SQIVND (reference sequence). The CDR3 DNA reads TGTGCCGCGAGACAGGGAGAGAATGAGCAGTTCTTC. It codes for CAARQGENEQFF.

The rearrangement joins TRBV6-4 to TRBJ1-1, with 9 positions matching TRBD1. This CDR3 spans 17 amino acids. The J segment lost 2 bases and the V segment lost 4 bases, leaving 11 bases of the junction unmatched. Germline values: CDR1 MRHNA, CDR2 SNTAGT. In DNA form, the CDR3 reads TGTGCCAGCAGTGTGCCGACAGGGGGGTCTGTAAACACTGAAGCTTTCTTT. This sequence encodes CASSVPTGGSVNTEAFF.

This clone has a single count. At one end, the junction sequence differs from germline, possibly due to a read error. This chain links TRBV7-7 with TRBJ2-4; 8 bases are a match to TRBD1. Germline assignment: CDR1 SSHAT and CDR2 FNYEAQ (reference sequence). The CDR3 has 14 residues. This CDR3 is CASSRQGAVFIQYF. CDR3 nucleotide sequence: TGTGCTAGCAGCCGCCAGGGGGCGGTTTTCATTCAGTACTTC.

The chain employs TRBV3-1 (or the pseudogene TRBV3-2) and TRBJ2-5, with 10 bases identical to TRBD2. After removal of 8 bases from V and 5 bases from J, the junction contained 11 bases not matched to a gene. The CDR3 runs to 15 residues. Germline-derived CDR1 and CDR2 are LGHDT and YNNKEL (reference sequence). The CDR3 DNA reads as TGTGCCAGCGTAAGATGGACTAGCGGCGGGGAGACCCAGTACTTC. Amino acids: CASVRWTSGGETQYF.